Listed here is a single T cell receptor beta chain. The antigen this receptor binds is unknown. No qualities accompany the bases; no much larger clone lies one base away. Receptor amplification or capture employed the immunoSEQ multiplex PCR assay. In TCRdb, the immuneACCESS table is reduced to in-frame sequences with V and J assigned. These tables do not hold every clone; where another copy was compared, an unresolved V gene accounts for under half, and the others remain unexplained. The sample yields roughly 40,000 clones; about 94% were counted once. The ten largest clones capture 3.6% of the sample. The source of the sample is a study of control samples from healthy donors and cancer patients (dated by TCRdb to the early 2020s). CDR1 SNHLY and CDR2 FYNNEI were looked up in the germline V gene. Inclusive of the bounding cysteine and phenylalanine, the CDR3 is 14 residues long. The DNA shown is the 42-base CDR3, in frame from base 1. Relative to germline, V is 2 bases shorter and J is 0 bases shorter, with 5 bases between their ends.

Sequencing was done on a sample of blood. The chain was built from TRBV2 and TRBJ1-3; no D gene is confidently identified. This clonotype was sampled from a woman aged 45-65 years in good health. DNA sequence: TGTGCCAGCAGTGAATGGCGCTCTGGAAACACCATATATTTT. The encoded protein is CASSEWRSGNTIYF.